This record looks at one TCR beta chain sequence and its context. TCRdb independently ran MiXCR on the RT-PCR reads; one entry per CDR3 protein. Of 390,000 or so distinct CDR3 sequences listed, around 16% are singletons. This sample was included in a study of patients and donors after allogeneic stem cell transplantation. V gave up 4 bases and J gave up 5 bases; unmatched junction bases: 7. Germline lookup yields CDR1 KGHDR and CDR2 SFDVKD. The CDR3 has 16 amino acids. Source material: blood, either unsorted or a sorted T cell fraction (not recorded which). The sequence was collected from a human donor who was either an allogeneic HSCT recipient or a stem cell or donor lymphocyte infusion donor (not recorded which). It is not recorded whose cells these are; they may come from a transplant donor. The chain joins TRBV24-1 to TRBJ1-5; 10 bases align to TRBD1. The CDR3, as DNA: TGTGCCACCAGTGAGACCGGGACAGGGGATTATCAGCCCCAGCATTTT. It specifies CATSETGTGDYQPQHF.